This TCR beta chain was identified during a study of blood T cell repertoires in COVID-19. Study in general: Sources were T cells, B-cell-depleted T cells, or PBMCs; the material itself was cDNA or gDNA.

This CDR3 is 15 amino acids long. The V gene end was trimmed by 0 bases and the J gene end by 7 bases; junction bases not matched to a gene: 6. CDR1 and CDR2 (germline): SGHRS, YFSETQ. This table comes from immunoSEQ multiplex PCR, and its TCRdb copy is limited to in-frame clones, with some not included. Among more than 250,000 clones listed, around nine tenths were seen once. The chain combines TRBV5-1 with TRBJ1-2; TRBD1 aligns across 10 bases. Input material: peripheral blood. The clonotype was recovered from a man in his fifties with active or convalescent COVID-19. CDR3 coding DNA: TGCGCCAGCAGCTTGGCGACAGGGGGCGGGTCTGGCTACACCTTC. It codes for CASSLATGGGSGYTF.